One sample yielded the 31 T cell receptor beta chains listed below, sequenced in a study of OX40 agonist ivuxolimab in advanced cancers. Some clones are missing from TCRdb's copy, which holds only in-frame ones; the method was immunoSEQ multiplex PCR. Of about 64,000 clones listed, 80% are singletons. Sequences were derived from CD4+ or CD8+ T cells sorted from blood, sampled in a trial of the OX40 agonist ivuxolimab. The receptors stem from an adult with an advanced solid tumor such as melanoma, head and neck, liver or kidney cancer.

This chain links TRBV27 with TRBJ2-4, with D perhaps matching TRBD1 or TRBD2 (5 bases each). CDR3 length equals 16 residues. Trimming left V 6 bases short and J 0 bases short, with 15 bases between. In germline, CDR1 is MNHEY, CDR2 SMNVEV (reference sequence). DNA of the CDR3: TGTGCCAGCAGCAGGTGGGGACCTCTAGCCAAAAACATTCAGTACTTC. This sequence encodes CASSRWGPLAKNIQYF.

The chain carries TRBV29-1 and TRBJ1-5, with a tentative D call TRBD1 (5 bases). Trimming removed 6 bases from V and 0 bases from J, with 18 bases in between. The CDR3 has 16 residues. Per the germline V gene, CDR1 is SQVTM and CDR2 is ANQGSEA. CDR3 sequence: CSVKEGNPYSNQPQHF. Here the CDR3 DNA reads TGCAGCGTCAAGGAGGGGAACCCGTATAGCAATCAGCCCCAGCATTTT.

This clone has just one count. V is TRBV6-5 and J is TRBJ2-7; no reliable D call. V was shortened by 6 bases and J by 5 bases, with 8 bases between the two germline ends. In germline, CDR1 is MNHEY, CDR2 SVGAGI. The CDR3 is made up of 11 amino acids. CDR3 bases: TGTGCCAGCAGACTGGCGGACGAGCAGTACTTC. This codes for CASRLADEQYF.

The gene calls are TRBV29-1 and TRBJ1-1; tentatively, D is TRBD1 (5 bases). The CDR3 runs to 14 residues. Germline V gives CDR1 SQVTM, CDR2 ANQGSEA. Trimming took 3 bases from V and 2 from J, leaving 13 bases between them. The CDR3 bases are TGCAGCGTTGAGGAAGGGGCCGTAAACACTGAAGCTTTCTTT. Its protein is CSVEEGAVNTEAFF.

This chain uses TRBV7-8 with TRBJ2-5; possible D gene TRBD1, 6 bases. The CDR3 spans 15 residues. Germline values: CDR1 SGHVS, CDR2 FQNEAQ. Trimming removed 1 base at V and 5 bases at J, with 14 bases between. CDR3 loop: CASSLGGLQGETQYF. In DNA form, the CDR3 reads TGTGCCAGCAGCTTAGGGGGTCTTCAGGGGGAGACCCAGTACTTC.

V gene TRBV7-3 combines with J gene TRBJ1-2, with a possible D match to TRBD1 (5 bases). The length of the CDR3 is 16 residues. Trimming took off 3 bases at V and 6 bases at J, with 20 bases between the two ends. Germline values: CDR1 SGHTA, CDR2 FQGTGA. As DNA, the CDR3 is TGTGCCAGCAGCTTTATGCCTGGGGCAGGGTGGAATGGCTACACCTTC. It encodes CASSFMPGAGWNGYTF.

The genes are TRBV5-4 and TRBJ2-3, with TRBD2 matching over 10 bases. The CDR3 loop spans 17 amino acids. V shed 4 bases, J shed 2 bases, and the junction held 10 bases outside the gene matches. The germline gives CDR1 SGHNT, CDR2 YYREEE (reference sequence). The CDR3 reads CASSLRAGGPITDTQYF. CDR3 coding DNA: TGTGCCAGCAGCCTAAGAGCGGGGGGGCCCATCACAGATACGCAGTATTTT.

The V and J genes are TRBV7-2 and TRBJ1-6, with 7 nucleotides matching TRBD1. This CDR3 has 12 amino acids. The germline V gene encodes CDR1 SGHTA and CDR2 FQGNSA. J lost 9 bases, V lost 10 bases, and 6 bases had no gene match. This chain's CDR3 is CATRGMSSPLHF. CDR3 DNA: TGTGCCACCAGGGGGATGAGTTCACCCCTCCACTTT. The full variable domain, rest sourced from reference TRBV7-2 and TRBJ1-6, is GAGVSQSPSNKVTEKGKDVELRCDPISGHTALYWYRQSLGQGLEFLIYFQGNSAPDKSGLPSDRFSAERTGGSVSTLTIQRTQQEDSAVYLCATRGMSSPLHFGNGTRLTVT.

This chain links TRBV10-3 with TRBJ2-7, with D perhaps matching TRBD2 (7 bases). The CDR3 loop spans 14 amino acids. Deletions cut 6 bases from V and 3 bases from J, with 15 bases between. The germline V gene encodes CDR1 ENHRY and CDR2 SYGVKD. The CDR3 here is CAIRSGGGLYEQYF. Written as DNA, the CDR3 is TGTGCCATCAGGTCCGGCGGGGGCCTCTACGAGCAGTACTTC.

The chain uses TRBV18 and TRBJ2-1; 9 positions match TRBD1. The CDR3 totals 17 residues. After removal of 0 bases from V and 4 bases from J, the junction contained 7 bases not matched to a gene. Germline CDR1 reads KGHSH; CDR2 reads LQKENI. The CDR3 region has the DNA TGTGCCAGCTCACCACCACAGGGGGCCTCCCAATACAATGAGCAGTTCTTC. It encodes CASSPPQGASQYNEQFF.

J is TRBJ1-1 and V is TRBV27, with D perhaps TRBD1 (5 bases). Germline CDR1 reads MNHEY; CDR2 reads SMNVEV (reference sequence). The CDR3 runs to 13 residues. V lost 2 bases, J lost 5 bases, and 9 bases lay in between. This CDR3 reads CASSLEGQTEAFF. The CDR3 DNA sequence: TGTGCCAGCAGTTTAGAGGGGCAGACTGAAGCTTTCTTT.

CDR3 coding DNA: TGTGCCAGCAGTGTATTCGGGGGAACCTCCTACAATGAGCAGTTCTTC. Its protein product is CASSVFGGTSYNEQFF. This sequence joins TRBV6-4 and TRBJ2-1; D might be TRBD2 (6 bases). Trimming left V 4 bases short and J 0 bases short, with 13 bases between. The CDR3 has 16 residues. The germline gives CDR1 MRHNA, CDR2 SNTAGT.

The chain carries TRBV18 and TRBJ1-1; 8 bases are a match to TRBD1. Germline loops: CDR1 KGHSH, CDR2 LQKENI. The V gene end was trimmed by 4 bases and the J gene end by 0 bases; junction bases not matched to a gene: 4. The CDR3 runs 15 residues. CDR3 DNA sequence: TGTGCCAGCTCACTGAGGACAGGGTTGAACACTGAAGCTTTCTTT. Protein product: CASSLRTGLNTEAFF.

The rearrangement uses TRBV6-1 and TRBJ1-4; 7 bases match TRBD1. Germline-derived CDR1 and CDR2 are MNHNS and SASEGT. V gave up 6 bases and J gave up 0 bases; unmatched junction bases: 1. The CDR3 runs to 14 residues. The CDR3 protein is CASRGQSTNEKLFF. DNA of the CDR3: TGTGCCAGCAGGGGACAGTCAACTAATGAAAAACTGTTTTTT.

The J gene is TRBJ1-1, the V gene TRBV5-1, with 12 bases lining up with TRBD1. V trimming: 4 bases; J trimming: 6 bases; junction bases outside the gene matches: 13. The V gene's germline CDR1 is SGHRS and CDR2 YFSETQ. CDR3 length: 17 amino acids. CDR3 DNA: TGCGCCAGCAGCCTCCGGGGACAGGGGGCCTGGGCCTCTGAAGCTTTCTTT. Its protein product is CASSLRGQGAWASEAFF.

The gene calls are TRBV5-6 and TRBJ2-3, with D perhaps assigned TRBD1 or TRBD2 (6 bases each). Trimming left V 3 bases short and J 2 bases short, with 16 bases between. This CDR3 comprises 16 residues. The germline V gene encodes CDR1 SGHDT and CDR2 YYEEEE. CDR3 protein: CASSSWGRGLTDTQYF. CDR3 coding DNA: TGTGCCAGCAGCTCATGGGGGCGGGGCCTCACAGATACGCAGTATTTT.

This chain joins TRBV25-1 and TRBJ2-4, with D perhaps TRBD1 or TRBD2 (5 bases each). This CDR3 region has 14 residues. From germline, CDR1 is MGHDK and CDR2 SYGVNS. Trimming left V 5 bases short and J 8 bases short, with 16 bases between. DNA of the CDR3: TGTGCCAGCAGTCCGGCGAGATCGGGGCACATTCAGTACTTC. Translated: CASSPARSGHIQYF.

This chain joins TRBV5-1 and TRBJ2-1; D gene unclear. The CDR3 covers 15 residues. With 0 bases removed from V and 3 bases from J, the gap between germline ends came to 10 bases. CDR1 and CDR2 from the germline V gene are SGHRS and YFSETQ. The CDR3 bases are TGCGCCAGCAGCTTGGGTTCCCCTTACTACAATGAGCAGTTCTTC. As protein: CASSLGSPYYNEQFF.

This clone has a single count. The chain combines TRBV9 with TRBJ2-1; 8 nucleotides align to TRBD1. V shed 0 bases, J shed 10 bases, and the junction held 15 bases outside the gene matches. This CDR3 is 17 amino acids long. The V gene's germline CDR1 is SGDLS and CDR2 YYNGEE. The CDR3 DNA follows: TGTGCCAGCAGCGTAGCCCCAGGGGGCGCGGTAGACGGCGAGCAGTTCTTC. Amino acid sequence: CASSVAPGGAVDGEQFF.

V usage is TRBV28 and J usage is TRBJ2-2, with a tentative D call TRBD1 (6 bases). The CDR3 sequence is 16 residues long. Looked up from germline, CDR1 is MDHEN and CDR2 is SYDVKM. Trimming removed 4 bases from V and 0 bases from J, with 12 bases in between. The CDR3 loop reads CASSSPGETNTGELFF. DNA for the CDR3: TGTGCCAGCAGTTCGCCAGGGGAAACGAACACCGGGGAGCTGTTTTTT. The variable domain in full, completed from reference TRBV28 and TRBJ2-2, reads DVKVTQSSRYLVKRTGEKVFLECVQDMDHENMFWYRQDPGLGLRLIYFSYDVKMKEKGDIPEGYSVSREKKERFSLILESASTNQTSMYLCASSSPGETNTGELFFGEGSRLTVL.

This chain uses TRBV5-6 with TRBJ2-7; D remains unclear. The ends were cut back, 0 bases at V and 1 base at J, with 11 bases in the middle. The CDR3 is 15 amino acids. Germline-derived CDR1 and CDR2 are SGHDT and YYEEEE. CDR3 amino acids: CASSLGLTSSYEQYF. CDR3 coding DNA: TGTGCCAGCAGCTTGGGACTCACGTCATCCTACGAGCAGTACTTC.

V and J are TRBV6-1 and TRBJ1-2; 7 bases fit TRBD1. The CDR3 has 16 amino acids. Germline CDR1 MNHNS, CDR2 SASEGT. V was pared by 2 bases and J by 4 bases, with 10 bases of the junction left unmatched. CDR3 sequence reads: CASSESGTVFSYGYTF. The CDR3 DNA follows: TGTGCCAGCAGTGAATCCGGGACAGTCTTTTCCTATGGCTACACCTTC.

This sequence joins TRBV9 and TRBJ1-2; maybe TRBD1 (6 bases). Trimming pared 0 bases from V and 4 bases from J, leaving 10 bases between. The CDR3 is made up of 14 amino acids. Germline CDR1 SGDLS, CDR2 YYNGEE. CDR3: CASSVEQGGYGYTF. The CDR3 nucleotides read TGTGCCAGCAGCGTAGAACAGGGCGGCTATGGCTACACCTTC.

The CDR3 DNA reads as TGTGCCAGCAGCTTAGATCTCAAAACCGGGCGTGGCGGGGAGCTGTTTTTT. It translates to CASSLDLKTGRGGELFF. The gene calls are TRBV11-2 and TRBJ2-2; D remains unclear. Trimming shortened V by 0 bases and J by 7 bases, and 18 bases separated the two germline ends. Germline V gene sequence: CDR1 SGHAT, CDR2 FQNNGV. The CDR3 is 17 residues long.

J is TRBJ1-4 and V is TRBV20-1; D is undetermined. The CDR3 loop spans 11 amino acids. Germline CDR1 is DFQATT and CDR2 is SNEGSKA (reference sequence). Between the trimmed V and J ends, which lost 6 bases and 4 bases, there was a span of 6 bases. CDR3 sequence (DNA): TGCAGTGCAGGATATAATGAAAAACTGTTTTTT. It translates to CSAGYNEKLFF.

V usage is TRBV29-1 and J usage is TRBJ1-3; D may be TRBD1 (6 bases). V was cut by 3 bases and J by 8 bases, with 14 bases left in between. The CDR3 is 13 amino acids. In germline, CDR1 is SQVTM, CDR2 ANQGSEA. DNA of the CDR3: TGCAGCGTTGATCCAGGGACATCGGACACCATATATTTT. Amino acids: CSVDPGTSDTIYF.

The chain has TRBV5-1 and TRBJ2-4; D gene unclear. The CDR3 contains 14 residues. Trimming took off 0 bases at V and 6 bases at J, with 10 bases between the two ends. Germline V gene lookup returns CDR1 SGHRS and CDR2 YFSETQ. The CDR3 DNA is TGCGCCAGCAGCTTGGGTCCGGACGTAAACATTCAGTACTTC. Translating it yields CASSLGPDVNIQYF. The whole variable domain, filled in from reference TRBV5-1 and TRBJ2-4, reads KAGVTQTPRYLIKTRGQQVTLSCSPISGHRSVSWYQQTPGQGLQFLFEYFSETQRNKGNFPGRFSGRQFSNSRSEMNVSTLELGDSALYLCASSLGPDVNIQYFGAGTRLSVL.

The CDR3 nucleotides are TGTGCCAGCAGATCTGGGGGGGCGAGCAATCAGCCCCAGCATTTT. It encodes CASRSGGASNQPQHF. The chain joins TRBV6-1 to TRBJ1-5; TRBD1 is a possible D gene (6 bases). CDR1 and CDR2 from the germline V gene are MNHNS and SASEGT. Trimming took off 6 bases at V and 1 base at J, with 13 bases between the two ends. This CDR3 comprises 15 residues.

The chain recombines TRBV20-1 with TRBJ2-1; no clear D gene. This CDR3 comprises 11 residues. V was cut by 0 bases and J by 8 bases, with 5 bases left in between. Looked up from germline, CDR1 is DFQATT and CDR2 is SNEGSKA (reference sequence). The DNA of the CDR3 is TGCAGTGCTAGAGAGGATGATGAGCAGTTCTTC. It translates to CSAREDDEQFF.

The chain links TRBV5-1 to TRBJ1-2; 8 nucleotides agree with TRBD1. V dropped 2 bases and J dropped 1; count of bases not matched to a gene: 4. Germline assignment: CDR1 SGHRS and CDR2 YFSETQ. This CDR3 spans 15 amino acids. The CDR3 DNA is TGCGCCAGCAGCTTAGGACAGGGCAATAACTATGGCTACACCTTC. Translated: CASSLGQGNNYGYTF.

This chain connects TRBV19 to TRBJ1-6; D is undetermined. V was cut by 4 bases and J by 7 bases, with 20 bases left in between. CDR3 length: 17 residues. Germline V gives CDR1 LNHDA, CDR2 SQIVND (reference sequence). DNA for the CDR3: TGTGCCAGTAGTAAGGAGGCAGACGCCCTGACAAATTCACCCCTCCACTTT. Protein: CASSKEADALTNSPLHF.